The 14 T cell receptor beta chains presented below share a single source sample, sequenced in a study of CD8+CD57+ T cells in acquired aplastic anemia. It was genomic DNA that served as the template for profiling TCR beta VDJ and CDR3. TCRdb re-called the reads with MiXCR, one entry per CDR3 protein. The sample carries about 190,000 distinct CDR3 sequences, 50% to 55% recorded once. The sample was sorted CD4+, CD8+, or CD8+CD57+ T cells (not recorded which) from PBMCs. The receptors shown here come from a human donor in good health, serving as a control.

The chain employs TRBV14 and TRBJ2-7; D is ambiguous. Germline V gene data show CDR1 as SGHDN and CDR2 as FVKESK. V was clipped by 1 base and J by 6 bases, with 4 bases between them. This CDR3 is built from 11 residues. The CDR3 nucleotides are TGTGCCAGCAGCCAAGGAAGCGAGCAGTACTTC. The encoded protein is CASSQGSEQYF. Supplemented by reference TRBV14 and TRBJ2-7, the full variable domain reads EAGVTQFPSHSVIEKGQTVTLRCDPISGHDNLYWYRRVMGKEIKFLLHFVKESKQDESGMPNNRFLAERTGGTYSTLKVQPAELEDSGVYFCASSQGSEQYFGPGTRLTVT.

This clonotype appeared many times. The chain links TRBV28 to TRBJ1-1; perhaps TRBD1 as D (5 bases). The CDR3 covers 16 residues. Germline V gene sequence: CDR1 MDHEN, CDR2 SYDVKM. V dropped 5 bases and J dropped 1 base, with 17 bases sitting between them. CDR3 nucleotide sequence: TGTGCCAGCAGTGTCACCTGGGGGGAGGGGAACACTGAAGCTTTCTTT. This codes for CASSVTWGEGNTEAFF.

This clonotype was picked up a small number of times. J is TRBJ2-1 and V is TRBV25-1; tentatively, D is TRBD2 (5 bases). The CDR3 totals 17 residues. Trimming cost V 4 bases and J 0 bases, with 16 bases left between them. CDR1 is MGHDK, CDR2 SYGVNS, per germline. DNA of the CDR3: TGTGCCAGCAGTGGAGGGATTGTCTCAAGCTCCTACAATGAGCAGTTCTTC. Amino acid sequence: CASSGGIVSSSYNEQFF.

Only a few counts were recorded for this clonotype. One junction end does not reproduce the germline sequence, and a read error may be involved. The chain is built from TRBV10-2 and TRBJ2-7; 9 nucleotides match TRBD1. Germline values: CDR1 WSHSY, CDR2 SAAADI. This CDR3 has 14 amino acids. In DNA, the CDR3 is TGTGCCAGCTCACCCCCGGACAGGGGAGACGAGCAGTACTTC. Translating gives CASSPPDRGDEQYF.

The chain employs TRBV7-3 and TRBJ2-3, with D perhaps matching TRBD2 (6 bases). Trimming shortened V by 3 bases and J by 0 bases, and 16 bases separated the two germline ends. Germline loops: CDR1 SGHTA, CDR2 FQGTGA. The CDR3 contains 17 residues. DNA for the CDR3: TGTGCCAGCAGCTTTGCCCCAGCTAGCGCTAGCACAGATACGCAGTATTTT. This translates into CASSFAPASASTDTQYF.

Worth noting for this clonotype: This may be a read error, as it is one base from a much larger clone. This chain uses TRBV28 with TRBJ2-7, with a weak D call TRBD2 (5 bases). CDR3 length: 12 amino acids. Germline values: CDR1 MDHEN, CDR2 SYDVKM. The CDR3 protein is CASRASGGERYF. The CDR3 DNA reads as TGTGCCAGCAGGGCGAGTGGAGGCGAGCGGTACTTC.

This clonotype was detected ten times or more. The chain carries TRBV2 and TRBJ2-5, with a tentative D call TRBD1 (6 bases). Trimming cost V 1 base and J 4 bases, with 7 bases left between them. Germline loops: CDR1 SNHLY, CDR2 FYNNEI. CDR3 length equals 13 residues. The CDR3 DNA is TGTGCCAGCAGTGAAGACAGGGCAGAGACCCAGTACTTC. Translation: CASSEDRAETQYF.

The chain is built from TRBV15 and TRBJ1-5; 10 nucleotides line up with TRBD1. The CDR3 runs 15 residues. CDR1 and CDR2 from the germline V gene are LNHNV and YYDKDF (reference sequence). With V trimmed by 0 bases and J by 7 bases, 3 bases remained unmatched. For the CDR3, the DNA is TGTGCCACCAGCAGAGATCGGGGACAGGGGCAGCCCCAGCATTTT. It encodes CATSRDRGQGQPQHF.

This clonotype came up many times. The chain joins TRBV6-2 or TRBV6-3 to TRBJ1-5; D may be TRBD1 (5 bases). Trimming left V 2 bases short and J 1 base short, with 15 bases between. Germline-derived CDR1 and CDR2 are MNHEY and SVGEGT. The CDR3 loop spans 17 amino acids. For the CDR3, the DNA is TGTGCCAGCAGTTACCGTCCTGGGGACGCGAGCAATCAGCCCCAGCATTTT. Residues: CASSYRPGDASNQPQHF.

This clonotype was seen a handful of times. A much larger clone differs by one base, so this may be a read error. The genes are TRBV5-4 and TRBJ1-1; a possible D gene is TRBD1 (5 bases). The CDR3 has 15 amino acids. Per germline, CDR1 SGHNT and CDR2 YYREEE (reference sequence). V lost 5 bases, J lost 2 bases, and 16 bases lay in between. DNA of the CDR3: TGTGCCAGCAGGAGACCAGGAGGGGCAAACACTGAAGCTTTCTTT. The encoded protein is CASRRPGGANTEAFF.

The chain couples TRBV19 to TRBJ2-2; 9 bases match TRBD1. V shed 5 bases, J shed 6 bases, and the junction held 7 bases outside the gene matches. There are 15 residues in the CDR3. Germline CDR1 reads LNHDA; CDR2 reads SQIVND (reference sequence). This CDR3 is CASSEDRGSAGELFF. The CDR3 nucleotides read TGTGCCAGTAGTGAAGACAGGGGGTCTGCCGGGGAGCTGTTTTTT.

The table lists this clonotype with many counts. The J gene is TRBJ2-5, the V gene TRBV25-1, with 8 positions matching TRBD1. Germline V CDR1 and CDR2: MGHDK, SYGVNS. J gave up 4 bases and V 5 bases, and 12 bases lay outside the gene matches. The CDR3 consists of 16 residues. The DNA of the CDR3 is TGTGCCAGCAGTCACATAGGTGGACAGGGTTCAGAGACCCAGTACTTC. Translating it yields CASSHIGGQGSETQYF.

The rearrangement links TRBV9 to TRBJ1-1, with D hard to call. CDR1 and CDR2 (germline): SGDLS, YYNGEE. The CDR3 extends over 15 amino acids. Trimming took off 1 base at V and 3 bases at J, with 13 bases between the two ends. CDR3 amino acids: CASSVSSQEYTEAFF. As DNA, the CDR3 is TGTGCCAGCAGCGTAAGTAGTCAGGAGTACACTGAAGCTTTCTTT.

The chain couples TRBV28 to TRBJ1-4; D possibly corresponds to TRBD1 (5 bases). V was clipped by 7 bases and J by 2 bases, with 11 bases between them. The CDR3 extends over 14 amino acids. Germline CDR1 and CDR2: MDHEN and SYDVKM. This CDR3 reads CASTVGGTNEKLFF. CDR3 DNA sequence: TGTGCCAGCACCGTGGGGGGTACTAATGAAAAACTGTTTTTT.